Following are 15 T cell receptor beta chains from one sample sequenced in a study of blood T cell repertoires in COVID-19 (dated by TCRdb to 2018 to 2020). Receptors were amplified or captured by the immunoSEQ multiplex PCR assay. TCRdb stores this immuneACCESS table with in-frame sequences only. Part of the clones is absent; in the studies checked, under half of the shortfall reflects unresolved V genes, and no reason is known for the rest. The sample table records about 230,000 clones; about 83% of these occur just once. The ten largest make up roughly 8.7% of the sample. The material sequenced was peripheral blood. Receptors were obtained from a man aged 35 to 55 with active or convalescent COVID-19.

This CDR3 reads CASSHRGLAAQETQYF. CDR3 nucleotides: TGTGCCAGCAGCCACCGAGGACTAGCGGCCCAAGAGACCCAGTACTTC. V gene TRBV3-1 (or the pseudogene TRBV3-2) combines with J gene TRBJ2-5; 10 nucleotides line up with TRBD2. In germline, CDR1 is LGHDT, CDR2 YNNKEL (reference sequence). CDR3 size: 16 residues. J was trimmed by 1 base and V by 3 bases; bases with no gene match: 5.

The chain carries TRBV3-1 (or the pseudogene TRBV3-2) and TRBJ1-1; the D gene is possibly TRBD1 (6 bases). CDR1 and CDR2 (germline): LGHDT, YNNKEL (reference sequence). V lost 1 base to trimming and J lost 6 bases, with 12 bases between them. The CDR3 extends over 14 amino acids. CDR3 nucleotides: TGTGCCAGCAGCCAAGTTGGGGGCGGCTCTGAAGCTTTCTTT. Translating it yields CASSQVGGGSEAFF.

Only a few counts were recorded for this clone. The chain recombines TRBV4-1 with TRBJ1-5, with D possibly matching TRBD1 (5 bases). The CDR3 runs to 14 residues. Trimming removed 0 bases at V and 4 bases at J, with 7 bases between. The germline CDR1 and CDR2 sequences are MGHRA and YSYEKL. The CDR3 here is CASSQDGANQPQHF. The CDR3, as DNA: TGCGCCAGCAGCCAAGATGGGGCTAATCAGCCCCAGCATTTT.

The chain employs TRBV30 and TRBJ1-2; 9 bases line up with TRBD1. Germline loops: CDR1 GTSNPN, CDR2 SVGIG (reference sequence). V trimming: 2 bases; J trimming: 7 bases; junction bases outside the gene matches: 8. CDR3 size: 14 residues. DNA for the CDR3: TGTGCCTGGAGTCAAGGGACAGGGACGATTGGCTACACCTTC. Amino acids: CAWSQGTGTIGYTF. Full variable domain (remainder filled in from reference TRBV30 and TRBJ1-2): SQTIHQWPATLVQPVGSPLSLECTVEGTSNPNLYWYRQAAGRGLQLLFYSVGIGQISSEVPQNLSASRPQDRQFILSSKKLLLSDSGFYLCAWSQGTGTIGYTFGSGTRLTVV.

This clone is a singleton in its sample. CDR3 nucleotides: TGTGCCTATCAGCCCCTAGCGGGAGGGCCCAACACCGGGGAGCTGTTTTTT. This codes for CAYQPLAGGPNTGELFF. The gene calls are TRBV30 and TRBJ2-2, with 12 nucleotides matching TRBD2. V was clipped by 7 bases and J by 2 bases; unmatched bases: 11. Germline CDR1 GTSNPN, CDR2 SVGIG (reference sequence). The CDR3 extends over 17 amino acids.

The chain employs TRBV7-2 and TRBJ2-3; D unresolved. The germline V gene has CDR1 SGHTA and CDR2 FQGNSA. CDR3 length: 16 amino acids. V dropped 2 bases and J dropped 2 bases, with 14 bases sitting between them. CDR3 nucleotide sequence: TGTGCCAGCAGCTTATTCTTCTCCTTCCTCACAGATACGCAGTATTTT. Protein: CASSLFFSFLTDTQYF.

The chain employs TRBV3-1 (or the pseudogene TRBV3-2) and TRBJ2-1, with no clear D. Germline V gene data show CDR1 as LGHDT and CDR2 as YNNKEL (reference sequence). Trimming removed 0 bases at V and 12 bases at J, with 12 bases between. This CDR3 is built from 13 residues. The CDR3 is CASSQERRGVQFF. The CDR3 DNA is TGTGCCAGCAGCCAAGAGAGGCGAGGAGTGCAGTTCTTC.

The rearrangement uses TRBV4-2 and TRBJ1-3, with a weak D call TRBD1 (5 bases). The CDR3 length is 16 residues. Germline values: CDR1 LGHNA, CDR2 YNFKEQ. Trimming left V 4 bases short and J 0 bases short, with 13 bases between. CDR3 in DNA: TGTGCCAGCAGCCCAGGGCAGGCCCTCTCTGGAAACACCATATATTTT. It specifies CASSPGQALSGNTIYF.

In DNA form, the CDR3 reads TGTGCCACCAGTGAGGGGACAGGGGGAAAAGAGACCCAGTACTTC. Its protein is CATSEGTGGKETQYF. This sequence joins TRBV24-1 and TRBJ2-5, with 11 bases fitting TRBD1. The CDR3 totals 15 residues. Losses at the gene ends were 4 bases for V and 3 bases for J; bases not matched to a gene: 3. The germline gives CDR1 KGHDR, CDR2 SFDVKD.

The chain carries TRBV10-3 and TRBJ2-1; 8 bases align to TRBD2. Germline V lookup: CDR1 ENHRY, CDR2 SYGVKD. The V gene end was trimmed by 4 bases and the J gene end by 6 bases; junction bases not matched to a gene: 8. The CDR3 is 15 residues long. The CDR3 nucleotides read TGTGCCATCAGTGGGGTACTAGCGGTACCCAATGAGCAGTTCTTC. Residues: CAISGVLAVPNEQFF.

The CDR3 sequence: CASSINRAERGYTF. The CDR3 DNA reads TGTGCCAGTAGTATAAACAGGGCGGAGCGGGGCTACACCTTC. This chain links TRBV19 with TRBJ1-2, with D perhaps TRBD1 (6 bases). Germline-derived CDR1 and CDR2 are LNHDA and SQIVND (reference sequence). This CDR3 region has 14 residues. V lost 2 bases to trimming and J lost 8 bases, with 15 bases between them.

The chain couples TRBV3-1 (or the pseudogene TRBV3-2) to TRBJ1-1, with TRBD1 matching 9 bases. The CDR3 totals 15 residues. Germline V gene lookup returns CDR1 LGHDT and CDR2 YNNKEL (reference sequence). The V gene end was trimmed by 3 bases and the J gene end by 5 bases; junction bases not matched to a gene: 7. This CDR3 is CASSHRDRAETEAFF. In DNA form, the CDR3 reads TGTGCCAGCAGCCACAGGGACAGGGCAGAAACTGAAGCTTTCTTT.

This clone was seen only a few times. The chain combines TRBV12-5 with TRBJ2-1; tentatively, D is TRBD2 (6 bases). The germline V gene has CDR1 LGHNT and CDR2 FRNRAP. The CDR3 runs to 16 residues. With 1 base removed from V and 3 bases from J, the gap between germline ends came to 13 bases. CDR3 sequence: CASGLGVAELYNEQFF. The CDR3 DNA is TGTGCTAGTGGTTTGGGGGTAGCGGAGCTCTACAATGAGCAGTTCTTC.

The chain links TRBV7-2 to TRBJ2-1; 9 nucleotides line up with TRBD2. J lost 7 bases, V lost 7 bases, and 8 bases had no gene match. The length of the CDR3 is 14 residues. CDR1 is SGHTA and CDR2 is FQGNSA in the germline V gene. CDR3 region: CASTPGLAWNEQFF. The CDR3 DNA reads as TGTGCCAGCACCCCGGGACTAGCTTGGAATGAGCAGTTCTTC.

The rearrangement links TRBV9 to TRBJ1-5, with 8 nucleotides matching TRBD1. Per the germline V gene, CDR1 is SGDLS and CDR2 is YYNGEE. V lost 0 bases, J lost 7 bases, and 6 bases stayed unmatched. This CDR3 region has 15 residues. The CDR3 protein is CASSVDDRGVQPQHF. DNA of the CDR3: TGTGCCAGCAGCGTAGACGACAGGGGCGTCCAGCCCCAGCATTTT.